These T cell receptor beta chains were read from a single sample in a study of T cell responses to AZD1222 COVID-19 vaccine. The assay was immunoSEQ multiplex PCR, and TCRdb's table has in-frame clones only and misses some. Here the sample spans 100,000 to 150,000 clones, more than 70% being singletons. This specimen was peripheral blood, taken on day 0 of AZD1222 vaccination. The receptors here all came from an adult in good health. Each CDR3 is given with its conserved first and last residue. D genes are given only for firm matches. Clone size is stated in some rows and not others, as once, few, many or a class when expanded.

clone size	V gene	D gene	J gene	CDR3 protein	CDR3 DNA
NA	TRBV19	NA	TRBJ2-7	CASSIRLAPYEQYF	TGTGCCAGTAGTATCAGGCTAGCACCCTACGAGCAGTACTTC
once	TRBV7-7	TRBD1	TRBJ2-7	CASSRDRDYEQYF	TGTGCTAGCAGCCGGGACAGGGACTACGAGCAGTACTTC
NA	TRBV19	NA	TRBJ1-4	CASAPGATNEKLFF	TGTGCCAGTGCACCGGGCGCAACTAATGAAAAACTGTTTTTT
NA	TRBV7-2	NA	TRBJ2-2	CASSSLINTGELFF	TGTGCCAGCAGCTCCCTGATAAACACCGGGGAGCTGTTTTTT
NA	TRBV5-1	TRBD1	TRBJ2-7	CASSLGGTGAYEQYF	TGCGCCAGCAGCTTGGGTGGGACAGGCGCCTACGAGCAGTACTTC
once	TRBV19	NA	TRBJ2-3	CATSGAPQTFDTQYF	TGTGCCACCTCCGGGGCTCCCCAAACCTTCGATACGCAGTATTTT
NA	TRBV19	TRBD1	TRBJ2-7	CASSRDRAYEQYF	TGTGCCAGTAGTCGGGACAGAGCTTACGAGCAGTACTTC
once	TRBV5-6	NA	TRBJ1-5	CASSLAGRFNQPQHF	TGTGCCAGCAGCTTGGCAGGGCGGTTCAATCAGCCCCAGCATTTT
NA	TRBV7-9	NA	TRBJ2-7	CASSSQGRQYF	TGTGCCAGCAGCTCTCAGGGCCGGCAGTACTTC
once	TRBV6-5	TRBD2	TRBJ2-7	CASRRAGTTYEQYF	TGTGCCAGCAGGCGAGCGGGAACAACCTACGAGCAGTACTTC
NA	TRBV11-2	NA	TRBJ2-7	CASSLGPTRGSEQYF	TGTGCCAGCAGCTTAGGCCCTACCAGGGGTAGCGAGCAGTACTTC
NA	TRBV2	NA	TRBJ2-7	CASSGALAITYEQYF	TGTGCCAGCAGTGGAGCCCTAGCGATAACCTACGAGCAGTACTTC
NA	TRBV24-1	NA	TRBJ2-5	CATSDQGLQETQYF	TGTGCCACCAGTGACCAGGGACTGCAAGAGACCCAGTACTTC
NA	TRBV11-2	TRBD1	TRBJ1-2	CASSFPMTGKDGYTF	TGTGCCAGCAGCTTTCCGATGACAGGGAAAGATGGCTACACCTTC
NA	TRBV6-1	NA	TRBJ1-2	CASSERGGIYGYTF	TGTGCCAGCAGTGAACGGGGCGGTATCTATGGCTACACCTTC
NA	TRBV19	TRBD1	TRBJ2-7	CASASVTGGTEQYF	TGTGCCAGCGCCAGTGTGACAGGGGGTACCGAGCAGTACTTC
NA	TRBV7-9	NA	TRBJ2-3	CASSLAPGESTDTQYF	TGTGCCAGCAGCTTAGCTCCGGGGGAAAGCACAGATACGCAGTATTTT
NA	TRBV27	NA	TRBJ1-3	CASSLSGNIENTIYF	TGTGCCAGCAGTTTATCAGGGAACATAGAAAACACCATATATTTT
once	TRBV6-5	NA	TRBJ1-4	CASSSLTGDPNEKLFF	TGTGCCAGCAGTTCCCTGACAGGCGACCCTAATGAAAAACTGTTTTTT
NA	TRBV4-3	NA	TRBJ2-5	CASSQDGYQETQYF	TGCGCCAGCAGCCAAGATGGTTATCAAGAGACCCAGTACTTC
NA	TRBV19	NA	TRBJ2-5	CASGGSAGPGRETQYF	TGTGCCAGTGGTGGCTCAGCGGGCCCGGGCCGAGAGACCCAGTACTTC
NA	TRBV5-4	TRBD1	TRBJ1-6	CASSGYPWDRALHF	TGTGCCAGCAGCGGTTATCCTTGGGACAGGGCCCTCCACTTT
NA	TRBV24-1	NA	TRBJ2-7	CATSSRGTYEQYF	TGTGCCACCAGTTCTAGGGGAACCTACGAGCAGTACTTC
NA	TRBV6-5	NA	TRBJ2-5	CASSPQPQETQYF	TGTGCCAGCAGCCCACAGCCCCAAGAGACCCAGTACTTC
NA	TRBV28	NA	TRBJ1-5	CASSVLGVSNQPQHF	TGTGCCAGCAGTGTGTTGGGGGTTAGCAATCAGCCCCAGCATTTT
NA	TRBV14	NA	TRBJ2-7	CASSQGIVQPGSSRSYEQYF	TGTGCCAGCAGCCAAGGCATTGTCCAGCCGGGGAGCTCAAGGTCGTACGAGCAGTACTTC
NA	TRBV18	TRBD2	TRBJ2-1	CASSPTGLAGGRSQFF	TGTGCCAGCTCACCTACGGGACTAGCGGGAGGGAGATCCCAGTTCTTC
NA	TRBV28	NA	TRBJ2-7	CASSPGGGPSYEQYF	TGTGCCAGCAGCCCAGGGGGGGGCCCATCCTACGAGCAGTACTTC
NA	TRBV12-3/TRBV12-4	NA	TRBJ1-2	CASSLVRGDGYTF	TGTGCCAGCAGTTTAGTGCGGGGGGATGGCTACACCTTC
once	TRBV19	NA	TRBJ2-7	CASSMGLSSYEQYF	TGTGCCAGTAGTATGGGGTTAAGCTCCTACGAGCAGTACTTC
NA	TRBV5-8	NA	TRBJ1-5	CASSLNRAGREQPQHF	TGTGCGAGCAGCTTGAACAGGGCGGGGCGGGAACAGCCCCAGCATTTT
NA	TRBV5-6	TRBD2	TRBJ2-1	CANSLTSGSYNEQFF	TGTGCCAACAGCTTGACTAGCGGCTCCTACAATGAGCAGTTCTTC
NA	TRBV19	NA	TRBJ1-3	CASSRPSWGESSGNTIYF	TGTGCCAGTAGTCGGCCCTCGTGGGGGGAGAGCTCTGGAAACACCATATATTTT
NA	TRBV6-6	NA	TRBJ1-6	CASSPDSRERASSYNSPLHF	TGTGCCAGCAGCCCCGATAGCCGGGAACGGGCGAGCTCCTATAATTCACCCCTCCACTTT
NA	TRBV19	NA	TRBJ1-1	CASSIRPQGSTEAFF	TGTGCCAGTAGTATTCGGCCCCAGGGGAGCACTGAAGCTTTCTTT
NA	TRBV11-2	NA	TRBJ1-2	CASSLDLASNYGYTF	TGTGCCAGCAGCTTAGATTTGGCGTCGAACTATGGCTACACCTTC
NA	TRBV7-9	NA	TRBJ2-1	CASQLSFSSYNEQFF	TGTGCCAGCCAACTTAGCTTTAGCTCCTACAATGAGCAGTTCTTC
NA	TRBV28	TRBD2	TRBJ2-5	CASSLRASGFEAQYF	TGTGCCAGCAGTTTAAGGGCTAGCGGCTTTGAGGCCCAGTACTTC
few	TRBV20-1	NA	TRBJ2-7	CSASQDRYYYEQYF	TGCAGTGCTAGTCAGGACAGATACTACTACGAGCAGTACTTC
NA	TRBV5-1	NA	TRBJ2-7	CASTLNRDEQYF	TGCGCCAGCACCCTCAACAGGGACGAGCAGTACTTC
NA	TRBV11-2	NA	TRBJ1-4	CASSLLQGFGEKLFF	TGTGCCAGCAGCCTCCTACAGGGTTTTGGGGAAAAACTGTTTTTT
NA	TRBV7-2	NA	TRBJ1-2	CASSPPGTRGSNYGYTF	TGTGCCAGCAGCCCCCCCGGGACGCGGGGATCTAACTATGGCTACACCTTC
NA	TRBV9	TRBD2	TRBJ2-5	CASSREGVETQYF	TGTGCCAGCAGCCGGGAGGGGGTGGAGACCCAGTACTTC
once	TRBV10-3	TRBD1	TRBJ2-7	CAISDPRDRSRYEQYF	TGTGCCATCAGTGACCCAAGGGACAGGTCCCGTTACGAGCAGTACTTC
once	TRBV5-1	TRBD2	TRBJ2-3	CASSLVGSGREDTQYF	TGCGCCAGCAGCTTGGTCGGTAGCGGGAGAGAGGATACGCAGTATTTT
NA	TRBV18	TRBD2	TRBJ2-7	CASSPQGTSDSYEQYF	TGTGCCAGCTCACCACAGGGGACTAGCGACTCCTACGAGCAGTACTTC
NA	TRBV21-1	NA	TRBJ1-6	CASSKNGRIRDRGLLSPLHF	TGTGCCAGCAGCAAAAACGGCCGCATTCGTGACAGGGGGCTCTTATCACCCCTCCACTTT
NA	TRBV5-4	NA	TRBJ2-2	CASSSFTGELFF	TGTGCCAGCAGCTCGTTTACCGGGGAGCTGTTTTTT